The TCR beta chain described here comes from a study of alternative splicing in chronic myeloid leukemia remission (dated by TCRdb to the early 2020s). As for the study more broadly: Remission specimens from the trials were collected at major or complete molecular response, at 12 or 24 months of TKI therapy. RNA sequencing was used to profile peripheral blood taken from chronic-phase CML patients both at diagnosis and at remission, and those profiles were then compared against healthy donors. The RESIST (imatinib), ENESTxtnd (nilotinib) and PINNACLE (nilotinib plus pegylated interferon) trials supplied 8 or 9 diagnostic specimens along with matched remission specimens. The median age was around 55 years at diagnosis and about 61 at remission, while healthy controls had a median age of about 35. Total leukocytes from peripheral blood collected in EDTA were used as the trial diagnostic specimens. Nine CML samples, seven diagnostic and two matched remission, came from the French Persistem study. In terms of female/male counts, the diagnosis samples were 11/5, the remission samples were 8/3 and the controls were 2/4. Total RNA was extracted with Trizol from peripheral blood mononuclear cells of diagnosis, remission and control samples.

What the time point label conveys for this sample: major or complete molecular response after front-line TKI therapy. Approximately 17 CML patients made up the patient cohort, and matched post-remission samples were obtained for some of these patients. To prepare the library, bulk RNA-seq was applied. The TruSeq Stranded RNA sample prep kit was used to generate libraries of poly-A-enriched mRNA from an input of about 1 ug total RNA. Every sample was sequenced in triplicate, with paired-end sequencing run on a HiSeq 2500. Each mate in the RNA-seq data had a read length of 125 nucleotides. For the original study's pipeline: Reads were trimmed and aligned to hg38 with STAR v2.7, with quality control by FASTQC, RSeQC and multiqc. Salmon 0.14.1 was used to quantify gene expression levels as transcripts per million (TPM). Principal component analysis suggested that trial, library batch, sequencing batch, treatment regimen and sex did not drive transcriptomic profiles. TCRdb reanalyzed the reads, keeping one entry per CDR3 protein sequence and omitting DNA. These V and J calls originate from TCRdb's pipeline instead of the authors' own analysis. The sample table lists 250 to 350 distinct CDR3 sequences, about 90% of them with a count of one. The ten largest clonotypes hold about 20% of the sample.

Summary of the overall study and its limitations: Strong differences in blood cell composition were observed between timepoints, with a shift from myeloid progenitor enrichment at diagnosis to mature lymphoid enrichment at remission. At remission, blood cell composition had been reconfigured so that it resembled normal controls enriched in lymphoid cells.

The CDR3 holds 13 amino acids from the cysteine to the phenylalanine. DNA for this receptor is not on file. As encoded in the germline V gene (reference sequence), CDR1 is LNHDA while CDR2 is SQIVND. With respect to this clonotype: Which antigen it targets is not known.

The chain uses TRBV19 and TRBJ1-5. The sequence was obtained from an adult with chronic myeloid leukemia. Sequenced here: PBMCs or total blood leukocytes (not recorded which), sampled during remission. CDR3 loop: CASSEGDSQPQHF. Outside the CDR3, residues come from the reference TRBV19 and TRBJ1-5 proteins, so the full variable domain is: DGGITQSPKYLFRKEGQNVTLSCEQNLNHDAMYWYRQDPGQGLRLIYYSQIVNDFQKGDIAEGYSVSREKKESFPLTVTSAQKNPTAFYLCASSEGDSQPQHFGDGTRLSIL.